These 29 T cell receptor beta chains were all obtained from the same sample, sequenced in a study of cytomegalovirus exposure and HLA in healthy donors. Clones were sequenced by immunoSEQ multiplex PCR, and TCRdb holds only the in-frame ones, with some missing. The sample lists 100,000 or so clones, 86% occurring once. The specimen sequenced was PBMCs. The receptors shown here come from a woman under 30 in good health and CMV-seropositive.

This clone showed up just once. The chain has TRBV29-1 and TRBJ2-3, with 8 bases fitting TRBD1. Looked up from germline, CDR1 is SQVTM and CDR2 is ANQGSEA. This CDR3 has 15 residues. V dropped 0 bases and J dropped 4; count of bases not matched to a gene: 6. Here the CDR3 DNA reads TGCAGCGTTGAAGAGAGGAGGACAGGGCCAGATACGCAGTATTTT. Its protein is CSVEERRTGPDTQYF.

V usage is TRBV5-6 and J usage is TRBJ1-5; D is possibly TRBD1 (6 bases). Germline CDR1 SGHDT, CDR2 YYEEEE. The ends were cut back, 3 bases at V and 6 bases at J, with 13 bases in the middle. The CDR3 contains 14 residues. The DNA for the CDR3 is TGTGCCAGCAGCTGGGGGCCGGGGGGTCAGCCCCAGCATTTT. Its protein is CASSWGPGGQPQHF.

The J gene is TRBJ1-1, the V gene TRBV6-6, with D unresolved. Germline CDR1 is MNHNY and CDR2 is SVGAGI (reference sequence). This CDR3 has 13 amino acids. V was clipped by 2 bases and J by 5 bases, with 9 bases between them. CDR3 protein: CASSYPGGTEAFF. The CDR3 bases are TGTGCCAGCAGTTACCCAGGCGGGACTGAAGCTTTCTTT.

The chain has TRBV4-2 and TRBJ1-1, with D perhaps matching TRBD1 (6 bases). Germline lookup yields CDR1 LGHNA and CDR2 YNFKEQ. V lost 0 bases, J lost 4 bases, and 12 bases lay in between. The CDR3 is made up of 15 amino acids. The CDR3 reads CASSQEGASFTEAFF. For the CDR3, the DNA is TGTGCCAGCAGCCAAGAGGGGGCCTCCTTCACTGAAGCTTTCTTT.

The J gene is TRBJ2-3, the V gene TRBV5-1; 11 nucleotides agree with TRBD2. Germline trimming cut 3 bases from V and 1 base from J; bases unmatched to any gene: 4. This CDR3 contains 16 residues. Germline-derived CDR1 and CDR2 are SGHRS and YFSETQ. As DNA, the CDR3 is TGCGCCAGCAGCTCTTATAGCGGGAGGGGCACAGATACGCAGTATTTT. Translated, it gives CASSSYSGRGTDTQYF.

This chain uses TRBV28 with TRBJ1-1; D perhaps matches TRBD1 (6 bases). This CDR3 spans 15 amino acids. CDR1 is MDHEN, CDR2 SYDVKM, per germline. Trimming cost V 6 bases and J 1 base, with 15 bases left between them. In DNA, the CDR3 is TGTGCCAGCAGGGCACAGGGCCGGGGGAACACTGAAGCTTTCTTT. Translated: CASRAQGRGNTEAFF.

V is TRBV6-1 and J is TRBJ1-5; TRBD1 is a possible D gene (5 bases). This CDR3 is built from 17 residues. Trimming cost V 2 bases and J 7 bases, with 21 bases left between them. Germline assignment: CDR1 MNHNS and CDR2 SASEGT. The CDR3 DNA reads TGTGCCAGCAGTGAAAGTGTCCCGGCGGGGGTGAGGCAGCCCCAGCATTTT. It encodes CASSESVPAGVRQPQHF.

V gene TRBV6-1 combines with J gene TRBJ1-2; a possible D gene is TRBD1 (5 bases). The length of the CDR3 is 13 residues. CDR1 is MNHNS, CDR2 SASEGT, per germline. The ends were cut back, 5 bases at V and 4 bases at J, with 11 bases in the middle. For the CDR3, the DNA is TGTGCCAGCAGTCAGTATGGGGCCTATGGCTACACCTTC. This translates into CASSQYGAYGYTF.

The chain is built from TRBV28 and TRBJ1-3, with TRBD1 as a possible D gene (6 bases). In germline, CDR1 is MDHEN, CDR2 SYDVKM. The CDR3 spans 13 residues. V was shortened by 6 bases and J by 4 bases, with 10 bases between the two germline ends. The CDR3 DNA reads as TGTGCCAGCAGGAACACAGGGGGAAACACCATATATTTT. It translates to CASRNTGGNTIYF.

The CDR3 DNA is TGCGCCAGCAGCTTCGAGGGACAGGGCTTGGACACCATATATTTT. Protein: CASSFEGQGLDTIYF. V usage is TRBV5-1 and J usage is TRBJ1-3, with 9 nucleotides matching TRBD1. CDR1 SGHRS and CDR2 YFSETQ come from the germline V gene. CDR3 length: 15 amino acids. V lost 2 bases to trimming and J lost 8 bases; unmatched junction nucleotides: 8. Full variable domain (outside the CDR3, taken from reference TRBV5-1 and TRBJ1-3): KAGVTQTPRYLIKTRGQQVTLSCSPISGHRSVSWYQQTPGQGLQFLFEYFSETQRNKGNFPGRFSGRQFSNSRSEMNVSTLELGDSALYLCASSFEGQGLDTIYFGEGSWLTVV.

The genes are TRBV6-1 and TRBJ2-3; D is perhaps TRBD2 (5 bases). Trimming stripped 0 bases from V and 3 bases from J, with 7 bases between. Germline values: CDR1 MNHNS, CDR2 SASEGT. This CDR3 contains 14 residues. CDR3 DNA sequence: TGTGCCAGCAGTGAAGCAACGGGAACAGATACGCAGTATTTT. As protein: CASSEATGTDTQYF.

The chain has TRBV27 and TRBJ1-5; D call uncertain. This CDR3 comprises 14 residues. V lost 6 bases, J lost 4 bases, and 13 bases lay in between. The germline CDR1 and CDR2 sequences are MNHEY and SMNVEV (reference sequence). In DNA form, the CDR3 reads TGTGCCAGCAGCTTAGGTACGGGGAATCAGCCCCAGCATTTT. This codes for CASSLGTGNQPQHF.

The chain combines TRBV28 with TRBJ1-2, with 8 bases that match TRBD1. The CDR3 extends over 13 amino acids. Germline trimming cut 8 bases from V and 7 bases from J; bases unmatched to any gene: 9. Germline V CDR1 and CDR2: MDHEN, SYDVKM. CDR3 in amino acids: CASHLRGRAGYTF. For the CDR3, the DNA is TGTGCCAGCCACCTCAGGGGGCGCGCTGGCTACACCTTC.

The chain carries TRBV4-1 and TRBJ2-7; possible D gene TRBD2, 6 bases. V lost 1 base to trimming and J lost 6 bases, with 22 bases between them. Germline V gives CDR1 MGHRA, CDR2 YSYEKL. CDR3 length equals 17 residues. CDR3 in amino acids: CASSQVEGGHRAFEQYF. CDR3 DNA: TGCGCCAGCAGCCAAGTTGAGGGAGGACACCGGGCGTTCGAGCAGTACTTC.

As DNA, the CDR3 is TGCGCCAGCAGTGAGTCTGGCCTCGGCATGAGGACCTACGAGCAGTACTTC. Its protein product is CASSESGLGMRTYEQYF. This chain uses TRBV10-2 with TRBJ2-7; D is ambiguous. The germline V gene has CDR1 WSHSY and CDR2 SAAADI. The V and J ends lost 0 bases and 2 bases respectively, with 17 bases between them. This CDR3 is 17 amino acids long.

The chain links TRBV5-1 to TRBJ1-1; TRBD1 matches 7 bases. Unmatched junction bases numbered 4, after V lost 3 bases and J lost 5 bases. This CDR3 spans 13 amino acids. Germline V gene lookup returns CDR1 SGHRS and CDR2 YFSETQ. The CDR3 DNA reads TGCGCCAGCAGCTCAGGGGGGCTGACTGAAGCTTTCTTT. It is translated as CASSSGGLTEAFF.

The chain uses TRBV18 and TRBJ2-7; TRBD2 matches at 11 bases. This CDR3 is 14 amino acids long. In germline, CDR1 is KGHSH, CDR2 LQKENI. V shed 6 bases, J shed 5 bases, and the junction held 6 bases outside the gene matches. As DNA, the CDR3 is TGTGCCAGCTCTCGGACTAGCGGGTCGGACGAGCAGTACTTC. Amino acids: CASSRTSGSDEQYF.

The V and J genes are TRBV6-4 and TRBJ2-1, with 7 bases that match TRBD1. The germline V gene encodes CDR1 MRHNA and CDR2 SNTAGT. The CDR3 is 16 amino acids. V lost 5 bases and J lost 0; bases outside the gene matches: 7. CDR3 amino acids: CASSLEGQVSYNEQFF. The CDR3 DNA sequence: TGTGCCAGCAGTCTTGAAGGACAGGTCTCCTACAATGAGCAGTTCTTC.

The CDR3 protein is CASTPRLAGDTGELFF. CDR3 DNA: TGTGCCAGCACCCCCAGACTAGCGGGAGACACCGGGGAGCTGTTTTTT. The chain has TRBV28 and TRBJ2-2; TRBD2 agrees at 12 bases. Per the germline V gene, CDR1 is MDHEN and CDR2 is SYDVKM. The CDR3 is 16 residues long. The V and J ends lost 7 bases and 3 bases, in that order; junction bases with no gene match: 6.

This rearrangement joins TRBV29-1 to TRBJ1-2; TRBD1 might be the D (5 bases). V lost 4 bases and J 1 base, leaving 10 bases between the germline ends. CDR1 SQVTM and CDR2 ANQGSEA come from the germline V gene. The CDR3 sequence is 13 residues long. The CDR3 protein is CSVAGQINYGYTF. The CDR3 coding sequence is TGCAGCGTTGCAGGGCAGATTAACTATGGCTACACCTTC. Drawing the rest from reference TRBV29-1 and TRBJ1-2, the complete variable domain is SAVISQKPSRDICQRGTSLTIQCQVDSQVTMMFWYRQQPGQSLTLIATANQGSEATYESGFVIDKFPISRPNLTFSTLTVSNMSPEDSSIYLCSVAGQINYGYTFGSGTRLTVV.

The chain carries TRBV9 and TRBJ2-1; 9 bases are a match to TRBD1. The junction had 9 bases not matched to a gene; V was cut back by 6 bases and J by 5 bases. Germline V gene sequence: CDR1 SGDLS, CDR2 YYNGEE. The CDR3 totals 15 residues. CDR3 loop: CASTASGTGHNEQFF. The CDR3 bases are TGTGCCAGCACCGCAAGCGGGACAGGGCACAATGAGCAGTTCTTC.

V usage is TRBV4-1 and J usage is TRBJ2-1, with a weak D call TRBD1 (6 bases). Looked up from germline, CDR1 is MGHRA and CDR2 is YSYEKL. The CDR3 is made up of 16 amino acids. Trimming took off 0 bases at V and 0 bases at J, with 9 bases between the two ends. CDR3 coding DNA: TGCGCCAGCAGCCAAGATTGGGGGCGCTCCTACAATGAGCAGTTCTTC. Translating it yields CASSQDWGRSYNEQFF.

The chain couples TRBV11-3 to TRBJ2-7; 10 bases fit TRBD1. The CDR3 is made up of 16 amino acids. Losses at the gene ends were 1 base for V and 3 bases for J; bases not matched to a gene: 6. Germline CDR1 and CDR2: SGHNT and YENEEA. The CDR3 DNA reads as TGTGCCAGCAGCTTAGTGTGGGACAGGGGATACTACGAGCAGTACTTC. It specifies CASSLVWDRGYYEQYF.

The chain has TRBV9 and TRBJ2-5; TRBD2 matches 15 bases. Trimming cost V 0 bases and J 5 bases; bases outside gene matches: 5. The CDR3 contains 17 residues. Germline V CDR1 and CDR2: SGDLS, YYNGEE. For the CDR3, the DNA is TGTGCCAGCAGCGTAGGGACTAGCGGGGGGGCTTGGGAGACCCAGTACTTC. This encodes CASSVGTSGGAWETQYF. The entire variable domain, with the rest obtained from reference TRBV9 and TRBJ2-5, is as follows: DSGVTQTPKHLITATGQRVTLRCSPRSGDLSVYWYQQSLDQGLQFLIQYYNGEERAKGNILERFSAQQFPDLHSELNLSSLELGDSALYFCASSVGTSGGAWETQYFGPGTRLLVL.

This chain links TRBV28 with TRBJ2-1; 13 nucleotides line up with TRBD2. CDR1 is MDHEN and CDR2 is SYDVKM in the germline V gene. Trimming took 2 bases from V and 4 from J; bases not matched to a gene: 5. CDR3 length equals 17 residues. CDR3 residues: CASSLGSLAGGYNEQFF. In nucleotides, the CDR3 is TGTGCCAGCAGTTTAGGCTCACTAGCGGGAGGGTACAATGAGCAGTTCTTC.

J is TRBJ2-7 and V is TRBV14; the D gene is possibly TRBD2 (7 bases). The CDR3 sequence is 15 residues long. Germline V lookup: CDR1 SGHDN, CDR2 FVKESK. Trimming pared 4 bases from V and 3 bases from J, leaving 16 bases between. The CDR3 sequence is CASSRRGGIGYEQYF. CDR3 in DNA: TGTGCCAGCAGCCGCAGGGGAGGGATTGGCTACGAGCAGTACTTC. The full variable domain, with the rest looked up from reference TRBV14 and TRBJ2-7, is EAGVTQFPSHSVIEKGQTVTLRCDPISGHDNLYWYRRVMGKEIKFLLHFVKESKQDESGMPNNRFLAERTGGTYSTLKVQPAELEDSGVYFCASSRRGGIGYEQYFGPGTRLTVT.

The chain has TRBV7-9 and TRBJ1-2; no reliable D call. CDR1 and CDR2 from the germline V gene are SEHNR and FQNEAQ (reference sequence). Trimming left V 5 bases short and J 4 bases short, with 8 bases between. CDR3 size: 12 residues. As DNA, the CDR3 is TGTGCCAGCAGCCAAACGGGCTATGGCTACACCTTC. This codes for CASSQTGYGYTF. Together with reference TRBV7-9 and TRBJ1-2, the CDR3 gives the full variable domain: DTGVSQNPRHKITKRGQNVTFRCDPISEHNRLYWYRQTLGQGPEFLTYFQNEAQLEKSRLLSDRFSAERPKGSFSTLEIQRTEQGDSAMYLCASSQTGYGYTFGSGTRLTVV.

The chain employs TRBV11-3 and TRBJ2-7; D possibly corresponds to TRBD1 (6 bases). Trimming stripped 0 bases from V and 2 bases from J, with 14 bases between. The germline V gene encodes CDR1 SGHNT and CDR2 YENEEA. The CDR3 has 16 amino acids. The CDR3 is CASSLDEDRWTYEQYF. The CDR3 DNA is TGTGCCAGCAGCTTAGACGAAGACAGGTGGACCTACGAGCAGTACTTC.

The V gene is TRBV11-2, the J gene TRBJ2-5; D unclear. V was cut by 1 base and J by 3 bases, with 6 bases left in between. CDR3 size: 13 residues. CDR1 is SGHAT, CDR2 FQNNGV, per germline. CDR3 in DNA: TGTGCCAGCAGCTTAGCCCCCAAAGAGACCCAGTACTTC. It yields the protein CASSLAPKETQYF.